These 12 T cell receptor beta chains were all obtained from the same sample, sequenced in a study of T cell repertoires in cytomegalovirus infection. Their cognate antigens are unknown. TCRdb itself ran the reads through MiXCR, one entry per CDR3 protein. The table records about 830,000 distinct CDR3 sequences, over 25% of them present only once. The source material was cultured CD8+ T cells from PBMCs, sampled from culture after CMV antigen stimulation. These receptors were collected from a human donor in good health (CMV status not recorded). Some clones in this sample may be carry-over from other donors' samples.

The chain combines TRBV29-1 with TRBJ2-1; TRBD2 aligns across 8 bases. V dropped 0 bases and J dropped 2; count of bases not matched to a gene: 6. Germline V lookup: CDR1 SQVTM, CDR2 ANQGSEA. The CDR3 loop spans 16 amino acids. For the CDR3, the DNA is TGCAGCGTTGAAGATCACAGCGGGGGTACCTACAATGAGCAGTTCTTC. As protein: CSVEDHSGGTYNEQFF.

The genes are TRBV27 and TRBJ2-7; D possibly corresponds to TRBD1 (6 bases). V lost 4 bases and J 7 bases, leaving 14 bases between the germline ends. CDR1 MNHEY and CDR2 SMNVEV come from the germline V gene (reference sequence). The CDR3 has 13 amino acids. CDR3 coding DNA: TGTGCCAGCAGTTCCTCGGACAGACGAGAGCAGTACTTC. Translated, it gives CASSSSDRREQYF.

A few counts support this clonotype. The rearrangement uses TRBV7-6 and TRBJ2-1, with 10 bases aligning to TRBD2. V lost 3 bases and J lost 4; bases outside the gene matches: 3. The CDR3 totals 15 residues. Germline lookup yields CDR1 SGHVS and CDR2 FNYEAQ. CDR3 DNA: TGTGCCAGCAGCTTTGTAGCGGGGGGTTACAATGAGCAGTTCTTC. Protein sequence: CASSFVAGGYNEQFF. Drawing the rest from reference TRBV7-6 and TRBJ2-1, the complete variable domain is GAGVSQSPRYKVTKRGQDVALRCDPISGHVSLYWYRQALGQGPEFLTYFNYEAQQDKSGLPNDRFSAERPEGSISTLTIQRTEQRDSAMYRCASSFVAGGYNEQFFGPGTRLTVL.

The chain combines TRBV3-1 with TRBJ2-1; 8 nucleotides agree with TRBD1. CDR1 and CDR2 from the germline V gene are LGHDT and YNNKEL (reference sequence). J was trimmed by 8 bases and V by 1 base; bases with no gene match: 4. The CDR3 is made up of 14 amino acids. Here the CDR3 reads CASSQVGRGHEQFF. Here the CDR3 DNA reads TGTGCCAGCAGCCAAGTGGGCAGGGGGCATGAGCAGTTCTTC.

This clonotype was seen a handful of times. The V and J genes are TRBV14 and TRBJ1-5, with 7 bases matching TRBD1. The V gene's germline CDR1 is SGHDN and CDR2 FVKESK. Trimming at V came to 0 bases and at J to 7 bases, leaving 12 bases not matched to a gene. The CDR3 extends over 17 amino acids. CDR3 coding DNA: TGTGCCAGCAGCCAAGACCCTCCTGGACCAGGGGGGCAGCCCCAGCATTTT. It translates to CASSQDPPGPGGQPQHF.

The J gene is TRBJ2-7, the V gene TRBV6-6, with TRBD2 as a possible D gene (6 bases). The V end lost 2 bases, the J end lost 1 base, and 21 bases lay between the germline ends. CDR3 length equals 18 residues. The germline V gene encodes CDR1 MNHNY and CDR2 SVGAGI (reference sequence). The chain's CDR3 is CASSYIPLARGLSYEQYV. The CDR3 DNA reads TGTGCCAGCAGTTACATTCCTTTGGCGCGGGGCCTATCCTACGAGCAGTACGTC.

This clonotype has a count of ten or more. The chain combines TRBV7-6 with TRBJ2-2; 7 bases align to TRBD2. The V and J ends lost 5 bases and 4 bases, in that order; junction bases with no gene match: 7. The CDR3 covers 15 residues. CDR1 SGHVS and CDR2 FNYEAQ come from the germline V gene. The CDR3 here is CASSTSSGLTGELFF. CDR3 DNA: TGTGCCAGCAGCACTTCTAGCGGACTCACCGGGGAGCTGTTTTTT.

V and J are TRBV6-1 and TRBJ2-6; D remains ambiguous. V was pared by 10 bases and J by 0 bases, with 16 bases between. Germline V CDR1 and CDR2: MNHNS, SASEGT. The CDR3 has 16 amino acids. In DNA form, the CDR3 reads TGTGCCATCGGACCTTTTCCCAGCTCTGGGGCCAACGTCCTGACTTTC. Translating it yields CAIGPFPSSGANVLTF.

This clonotype was observed a handful of times. The DNA for the CDR3 is TGTGCCAGCAGCACCCCGGTAGCGGGGGGGTACAATGAGCAGTTCTTC. It codes for CASSTPVAGGYNEQFF. This chain joins TRBV9 and TRBJ2-1; the match to TRBD2 covers 11 bases. CDR3 size: 16 residues. CDR1 SGDLS and CDR2 YYNGEE come from the germline V gene. V shed 4 bases, J shed 4 bases, and the junction held 7 bases outside the gene matches.

This clonotype has more than one count but fewer than ten. This chain joins TRBV11-3 and TRBJ2-7, with 9 bases identical to TRBD1. The CDR3 covers 14 residues. V trimming: 4 bases; J trimming: 5 bases; junction bases outside the gene matches: 6. CDR1 is SGHNT and CDR2 is YENEEA in the germline V gene. The CDR3 region is CASSSPGQGHEQYF. Here the CDR3 DNA reads TGTGCCAGCAGCTCACCGGGACAGGGTCACGAGCAGTACTTC.

This clonotype has only a few counts. V gene TRBV6-2 or TRBV6-3 combines with J gene TRBJ1-2; no clear D. Germline V gene data show CDR1 as MNHEY and CDR2 as SVGEGT. This CDR3 has 13 residues. V was clipped by 7 bases and J by 8 bases, with 17 bases between them. This CDR3 is CASILTPGVGYTF. The CDR3 region has the DNA TGTGCCAGCATTCTGACCCCAGGAGTGGGCTACACCTTC.

This sequence joins TRBV13 and TRBJ2-3, with unresolved D. Germline CDR1 reads PRHDT; CDR2 reads FYEKMQ (reference sequence). The V gene lost 5 bases and the J gene lost 1 base, with 16 bases spanning the gap. The CDR3 consists of 16 residues. CDR3 residues: CASSPTGNGGTDTQYF. The CDR3 DNA reads TGTGCCAGCAGCCCGACTGGGAATGGAGGCACAGATACGCAGTATTTT. The whole variable domain, filled in from reference TRBV13 and TRBJ2-3, reads AAGVIQSPRHLIKEKRETATLKCYPIPRHDTVYWYQQGPGQDPQFLISFYEKMQSDKGSIPDRFSAQQFSDYHSELNMSSLELGDSALYFCASSPTGNGGTDTQYFGPGTRLTVL.